This T cell receptor beta chain was obtained from a study of Tregs in tolerant kidney transplant recipients (dated by TCRdb to between 2018 and 2020). A note on the overall study: Before combined kidney and bone marrow transplantation, this study identified donor-specific regulatory T cells using TCRbeta sequencing and then followed those same cells after transplant. TCRbeta repertoire sequencing was used in a few healthy controls to compare several methods for expanding Tregs specific for an allogeneic donor.

Unstimulated Tregs (CD4+CD25+CD127-), CD4+ non-Tregs (CD4+CD25-), CD4 and CD8 cells were FACS-sorted from thawed PBMCs. Healthy control blood came either as purchased buffy coats or from healthy volunteers. Healthy control blood was processed to PBMCs by Ficoll density gradient and cryopreserved, and patient PBMCs were collected before and after transplant. CDR1 GTSNPN and CDR2 SVGIG were looked up in the germline V gene (reference sequence). The germline V and J ends show losses of 4 bases and 10 bases respectively, and no gene match explains 5 bases of the junction. There are 12 amino acids in the CDR3, from cysteine to phenylalanine inclusive. Only the CDR3 region is kept as DNA, spanning 36 bases read in frame from base 1. Genomic DNA was extracted from sorted cells with the QIAGEN DNeasy Blood and Tissue Kit for TCRbeta CDR3 sequencing. High-throughput TCRbeta CDR3 sequencing, including PCR amplification with bias correction and internal controls, was performed commercially through immunoSEQ. Turning to the authors' computational methods: Unique productive TCRbeta sequences were defined by CDR3 nucleotide sequence where primers matched, otherwise by CDR3 amino acid sequence with Vbeta and Jbeta genes. To correct for sorting error, sequences found in more than one sorted population at a frequency ratio of 2:1 or less were discarded, and the remaining shared sequences were assigned to the population with the higher frequency. A sequence counted as donor-reactive if, in CFSE-low cells, the sequence had a frequency of at least 0.01% and was expanded at least 5-fold compared with unstimulated cells. Repertoire divergence was quantified by Jensen-Shannon divergence calculated from the top 100 TCRbeta sequences ranked by frequency. For samples with multiple sequencing runs, sorting error was corrected in each run separately before the runs were combined. Imported from immuneACCESS, the table was reduced by TCRdb to in-frame sequences with V and J called. These copies leave out some clones; in studies compared against another copy, an unresolved V gene accounts for under half, and the cause of the remainder is not known. V and J calls and clone size are those listed in that table; D and trimming were worked out from the DNA. The sample profile shows 200,000 to 300,000 clones; approximately 84% of them were found once. Less than 0.75% of the sample belongs to the ten largest clones.

Points on this clone: The antigen this receptor binds is unknown. Per-base quality was not reported, and no clone a single base away is much larger than it.

General conclusions and limits of the study: Although technical replication error seemed to be minimal, the question of biological reproducibility was not addressed directly. The most biologically relevant and donor-specific TCRbeta repertoire appeared to be identified by expanding Tregs with activated donor B cells. The study was constrained by small patient numbers, and validation of the findings is required in larger populations and under other immunosuppression protocols.

This sequence was found in a human donor in good health. Rearrangement joined TRBV30 to TRBJ1-3, with 9 junctional bases fitting TRBD1. The sample consisted of CD4+ T cells from blood. The CDR3 protein: CAWNPTGGTIYF. The nucleotide sequence is TGTGCCTGGAATCCGACAGGGGGGACCATATATTTT.